The T cell receptor beta chain under discussion was sequenced for a study of PD-L1 blockade in urothelial cancer. Study in general: The analyses of blood took place 3 weeks (second dose) and 6 weeks after treatment start. T cells numbered a median of around 140,000 in the blood samples. Study-wide points: By 3 weeks, tumor-associated blood clones had expanded more in durable-benefit patients.

Some clones are missing from TCRdb's copy, which holds only in-frame ones; the method was immunoSEQ multiplex PCR. This table has about 73,000 clones, roughly 89% appearing once. To note about this clone: The antigen is unknown.

Samples spanned pretreatment and treatment, with 1 to 8 time points per patient. The sequences come from PBMCs, collected around atezolizumab (anti-PD-L1) treatment. The source is a man aged 55 to 70 with urothelial cancer.

The CDR3 DNA follows: TGTGCCAGCAGTGACTCCTGGACAGGAGGTTCAGGCACAGATACGCAGTATTTT. Its protein is CASSDSWTGGSGTDTQYF. The V gene is TRBV6-4, the J gene TRBJ2-3; 7 bases align to TRBD1. CDR1 and CDR2 from the germline V gene are MRHNA and SNTAGT. V was pared by 0 bases and J by 1 base, with 10 bases of the junction left unmatched. CDR3 length: 18 residues.